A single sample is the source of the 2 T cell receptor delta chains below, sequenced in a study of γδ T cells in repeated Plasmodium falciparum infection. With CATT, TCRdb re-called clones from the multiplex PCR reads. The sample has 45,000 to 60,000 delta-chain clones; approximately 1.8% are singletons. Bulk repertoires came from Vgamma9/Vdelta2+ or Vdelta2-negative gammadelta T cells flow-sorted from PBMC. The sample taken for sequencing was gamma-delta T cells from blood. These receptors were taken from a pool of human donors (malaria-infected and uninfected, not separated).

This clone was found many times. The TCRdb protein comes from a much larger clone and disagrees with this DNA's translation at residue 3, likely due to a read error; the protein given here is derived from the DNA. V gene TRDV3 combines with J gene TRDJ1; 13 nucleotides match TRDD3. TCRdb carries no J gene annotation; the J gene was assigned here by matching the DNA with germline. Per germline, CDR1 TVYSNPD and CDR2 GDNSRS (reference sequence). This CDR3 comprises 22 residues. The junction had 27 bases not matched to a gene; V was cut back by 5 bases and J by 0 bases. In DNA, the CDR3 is TGTGCCCTTTCTTCCTACGGCACCTTACTGGGGGATACGGTACCTCACACCGATAAACTCATCTTT. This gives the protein CALSSYGTLLGDTVPHTDKLIF.

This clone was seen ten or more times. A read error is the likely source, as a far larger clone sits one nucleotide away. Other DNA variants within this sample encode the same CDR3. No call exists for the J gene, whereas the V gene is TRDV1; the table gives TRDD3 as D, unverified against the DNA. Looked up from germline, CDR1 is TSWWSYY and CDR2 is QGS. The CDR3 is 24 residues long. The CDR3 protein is CALGHYIPVFDWGIVDLYTDKLIF. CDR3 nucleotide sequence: TGTGCTCTTGGGCACTACATACCCGTTTTCGACTGGGGGATAGTGGACCTGTACACCGATAAGCTCATCTTT.